A selection of T cell receptor beta chains follows, all from one sample in a study of identical twins. TCRdb re-called the 5' RACE reads through MiXCR, storing one row per CDR3 protein. The repertoire consists of some 560,000 distinct CDR3 sequences, with 9.6% occurring once and the leading ten covering 2.5% to 3.5%. These data also featured in a second study, about yellow fever vaccine responses in identical twins.

Sequenced sample: PBMCs. The receptor source for this set is a woman between 18 and 29 years old in good health. Both conserved end residues are trimmed from each CDR3. A row's size may be missing; if present it is once, few, many or a size class.

CDR3aa | abundance | v_gene
SARDARGSYEQY | NA | TRBV20-1
ASSETALTDTQY | few | TRBV5-1
ASSPQRGALNTGELF | few | TRBV18
ASSKGYSNTGELF | few | TRBV6-1
ASSDSTEDNEQF | many | TRBV6-4
ASIVQDTEAF | few | TRBV27
SAIGTSTYEQY | NA | TRBV20-1
ASSAYRLNTEAF | NA | TRBV6-1
AWNTGYEQY | few | TRBV30
SVILANTGELF | few | TRBV29-1
ASSQEPGLGQYEQY | once | TRBV4-3
ASSWDLLDGANVLT | few | TRBV25-1
ASSLGPLGIQDTQY | many | TRBV7-8
ASSLFRTSGANVLT | NA | TRBV7-9
ASSSTRDRVLHPGELF | NA | TRBV5-4
ASSEAAGGAYNEQF | few | TRBV6-1
ASTSVGGAAETQY | NA | TRBV7-2
ASSRTPSGNTGELF | few | TRBV7-2
ATSGAGGDEAF | few | TRBV24-1
SARQDAGGYEQY | many | TRBV20-1
SVGLVPDTQY | many | TRBV29-1
ASTAGGESIQY | few | TRBV7-9